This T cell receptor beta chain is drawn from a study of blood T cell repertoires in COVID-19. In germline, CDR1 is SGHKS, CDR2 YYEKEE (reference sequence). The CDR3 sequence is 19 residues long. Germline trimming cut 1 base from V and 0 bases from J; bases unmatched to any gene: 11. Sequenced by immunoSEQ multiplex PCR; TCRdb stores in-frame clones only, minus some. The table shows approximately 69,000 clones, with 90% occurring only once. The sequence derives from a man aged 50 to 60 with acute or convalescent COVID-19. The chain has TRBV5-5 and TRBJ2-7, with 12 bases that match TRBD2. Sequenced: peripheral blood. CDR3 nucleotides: TGTGCCAGCAGCTTGAGTGGGGGGACTAGCGGGTGGCACTCCTACGAGCAGTACTTC. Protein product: CASSLSGGTSGWHSYEQYF.